These 13 T cell receptor beta chains originate from one sample sequenced in a study of PD-L1 blockade in urothelial cancer. Time point in this sample: peripheral blood 6 weeks after treatment start. Repertoires were generated with immunoSEQ multiplex PCR, while TCRdb's copy carries only in-frame clones and drops some. The repertoire has around 100,000 clones, around 90% of them found once; the top ten carry less than 5%. The specimen comprised PBMCs, sampled around atezolizumab (anti-PD-L1) treatment. The receptors shown here come from a man aged 55 to 70 with urothelial cancer.

The V and J genes are TRBV7-2 and TRBJ1-4; D is unresolved. This CDR3 is 15 amino acids long. Germline CDR1 is SGHTA and CDR2 is FQGNSA. V was shortened by 0 bases and J by 5 bases, with 10 bases between the two germline ends. The CDR3 is CASSLAPGGNEKLFF. The CDR3, as DNA: TGTGCCAGCAGCTTAGCGCCAGGTGGGAATGAAAAACTGTTTTTT.

The chain combines TRBV7-9 with TRBJ2-2; D is unresolved. V was cut by 5 bases and J by 3 bases, with 4 bases left in between. CDR1 is SEHNR and CDR2 is FQNEAQ in the germline V gene (reference sequence). The CDR3 contains 12 residues. The CDR3 nucleotides read TGTGCCAGCAGCCGGGACACCGGGGAGCTGTTTTTT. Encoded protein: CASSRDTGELFF.

The chain employs TRBV11-2 and TRBJ1-5; 7 positions match TRBD1. The germline V gene encodes CDR1 SGHAT and CDR2 FQNNGV. This CDR3 is built from 14 residues. V dropped 3 bases and J dropped 4; count of bases not matched to a gene: 3. In DNA, the CDR3 is TGTGCCAGCAGCTTTTTGGGACAGAATCAGCCCCAGCATTTT. Its protein is CASSFLGQNQPQHF. Full variable domain (outside the CDR3, taken from reference TRBV11-2 and TRBJ1-5): EAGVAQSPRYKIIEKRQSVAFWCNPISGHATLYWYQQILGQGPKLLIQFQNNGVVDDSQLPKDRFSAERLKGVDSTLKIQPAKLEDSAVYLCASSFLGQNQPQHFGDGTRLSIL.

The chain joins TRBV19 to TRBJ2-2; D call uncertain. Deletions cut 6 bases from V and 1 base from J, with 6 bases between. The germline CDR1 and CDR2 sequences are LNHDA and SQIVND (reference sequence). The CDR3 runs 13 residues. The CDR3 bases are TGTGCCAGTAGCCCCTGGAACACCGGGGAGCTGTTTTTT. Its translation is CASSPWNTGELFF. The full variable domain, rest sourced from reference TRBV19 and TRBJ2-2, is DGGITQSPKYLFRKEGQNVTLSCEQNLNHDAMYWYRQDPGQGLRLIYYSQIVNDFQKGDIAEGYSVSREKKESFPLTVTSAQKNPTAFYLCASSPWNTGELFFGEGSRLTVL.

This clone showed up just once. V usage is TRBV5-1 and J usage is TRBJ2-1; TRBD1 matches at 8 bases. This CDR3 region has 15 residues. Germline-derived CDR1 and CDR2 are SGHRS and YFSETQ. J was trimmed by 8 bases and V by 1 base; bases with no gene match: 8. In nucleotides, the CDR3 is TGCGCCAGCAGCTTGCCAGGGGGCACCAGGTATGAGCAGTTCTTC. Translation: CASSLPGGTRYEQFF.

CDR3 amino acids: CASSLAGDRSYEQYF. In nucleotides, the CDR3 is TGTGCCAGCAGCTTAGCTGGAGACCGCTCCTACGAGCAGTACTTC. The chain employs TRBV7-9 and TRBJ2-7; D is ambiguous. Trimming stripped 0 bases from V and 0 bases from J, with 9 bases between. CDR1 is SEHNR and CDR2 is FQNEAQ in the germline V gene (reference sequence). The CDR3 covers 15 residues.

The chain is built from TRBV2 and TRBJ2-7; 9 bases match TRBD2. The ends lost 5 bases at V and 4 bases at J; junction bases unmatched: 6. The length of the CDR3 is 14 residues. CDR1 and CDR2 (germline): SNHLY, FYNNEI. This CDR3 is CASSISGRGYEQYF. The CDR3 bases are TGTGCCAGCAGTATTAGCGGGAGAGGGTACGAGCAGTACTTC.

The chain joins TRBV6-1 to TRBJ2-7; 8 nucleotides match TRBD1. J lost 3 bases, V lost 1 base, and 5 bases had no gene match. Germline-derived CDR1 and CDR2 are MNHNS and SASEGT. This CDR3 comprises 15 residues. The CDR3 spells CASSEVSRGLYEQYF. In DNA, the CDR3 is TGTGCCAGCAGTGAAGTCTCCAGGGGGCTCTACGAGCAGTACTTC.

J is TRBJ2-1 and V is TRBV23-1; the match to TRBD2 covers 7 bases. TRBV23-1 counts as an open reading frame of uncertain function. The CDR3 has 15 residues. CDR3 in amino acids: CADSDGGSSYNEQFF. CDR3 nucleotides: TGCGCAGACAGCGACGGGGGGAGCTCCTACAATGAGCAGTTCTTC.

This sequence joins TRBV5-5 and TRBJ1-3; D not resolved. V was shortened by 1 base and J by 2 bases, with 13 bases between the two germline ends. There are 16 residues in the CDR3. CDR1 and CDR2 from the germline V gene are SGHKS and YYEKEE (reference sequence). The CDR3 loop reads CASSLQYSNPGNTIYF. The DNA for the CDR3 is TGTGCCAGCAGCTTGCAGTATTCCAACCCTGGAAACACCATATATTTT.

As regards this clone: The same CDR3 can be traced to other DNA sequences in this sample. The J gene is TRBJ2-7, the V gene TRBV7-2, with D perhaps matching TRBD1 (5 bases). The CDR3 length is 14 residues. The V gene's germline CDR1 is SGHTA and CDR2 FQGNSA. V was pared by 4 bases and J by 0 bases, with 10 bases between. The CDR3 sequence is CASSSQGSSYEQYF. In nucleotides, the CDR3 is TGTGCCAGCAGCTCCCAGGGCAGCTCCTACGAGCAGTACTTC. The full variable domain, in which reference TRBV7-2 and TRBJ2-7 provide the parts outside the CDR3, is GAGVSQSPSNKVTEKGKDVELRCDPISGHTALYWYRQSLGQGLEFLIYFQGNSAPDKSGLPSDRFSAERTGGSVSTLTIQRTQQEDSAVYLCASSSQGSSYEQYFGPGTRLTVT.

This rearrangement joins TRBV11-2 to TRBJ1-1; D is uncertain. Germline CDR1 reads SGHAT; CDR2 reads FQNNGV. There are 11 residues in the CDR3. V lost 1 base and J lost 11, with 8 bases in between. Here the CDR3 reads CASSLGGQAFF. CDR3 DNA: TGTGCCAGCAGCTTAGGTGGCCAGGCTTTCTTT. The whole variable domain, filled in from reference TRBV11-2 and TRBJ1-1, reads EAGVAQSPRYKIIEKRQSVAFWCNPISGHATLYWYQQILGQGPKLLIQFQNNGVVDDSQLPKDRFSAERLKGVDSTLKIQPAKLEDSAVYLCASSLGGQAFFGQGTRLTVV.

The chain links TRBV27 to TRBJ1-1; D ambiguous. CDR3 length: 14 residues. Trimming shortened V by 0 bases and J by 0 bases, and 5 bases separated the two germline ends. Germline CDR1 and CDR2: MNHEY and SMNVEV (reference sequence). CDR3: CASSLSRMNTEAFF. The CDR3 nucleotides read TGTGCCAGCAGTTTATCGAGGATGAACACTGAAGCTTTCTTT.